What follows are 16 T cell receptor beta chains derived from one specimen sequenced in a study of control samples from healthy donors and cancer patients. Sequencing used immunoSEQ multiplex PCR; TCRdb keeps in-frame clones, though not all of them. Of about 73,000 clones listed, about 93% were seen once; the top ten hold 6.2%. The sequenced sample was blood. These TCRs come from a woman in her forties in good health.

DNA of the CDR3: TGTGCCAGCAGCCAAGGGTGGGGAAACACTGAAGCTTTCTTT. It yields the protein CASSQGWGNTEAFF. The rearrangement uses TRBV11-2 and TRBJ1-1; D remains ambiguous. Trimming stripped 5 bases from V and 2 bases from J, with 12 bases between. Germline CDR1 is SGHAT and CDR2 is FQNNGV. The CDR3 consists of 14 residues.

Concerning this clone itself: The conserved closing phenylalanine or tryptophan is absent in this CDR3, likely reflecting a read error. The rearrangement joins TRBV10-3 to TRBJ1-2; possibly TRBD1 for D (6 bases). The length of the CDR3 is 15 residues. Trimming pared 0 bases from V and 4 bases from J, leaving 12 bases between. Germline assignment: CDR1 ENHRY and CDR2 SYGVKD. The CDR3 protein is CAISESTGASYGYTL. As DNA, the CDR3 is TGTGCCATCAGTGAGTCGACGGGGGCGAGCTATGGCTACACCCTC.

The gene calls are TRBV20-1 and TRBJ2-7; D uncertain. Trimming pared 3 bases from V and 3 bases from J, leaving 9 bases between. Germline CDR1 reads DFQATT; CDR2 reads SNEGSKA (reference sequence). The CDR3 has 12 residues. This chain's CDR3 is CSASDQVYEQYF. Here the CDR3 DNA reads TGCAGTGCTAGTGATCAAGTCTACGAGCAGTACTTC.

The chain carries TRBV7-9 and TRBJ1-3; D ambiguous. From germline, CDR1 is SEHNR and CDR2 FQNEAQ (reference sequence). V lost 7 bases to trimming and J lost 3 bases, with 10 bases between them. There are 13 residues in the CDR3. The chain's CDR3 is CASTSGFGNTIYF. The CDR3, as DNA: TGTGCCAGCACGTCCGGGTTTGGAAACACCATATATTTT. Supplemented by reference TRBV7-9 and TRBJ1-3, the full variable domain reads DTGVSQNPRHKITKRGQNVTFRCDPISEHNRLYWYRQTLGQGPEFLTYFQNEAQLEKSRLLSDRFSAERPKGSFSTLEIQRTEQGDSAMYLCASTSGFGNTIYFGEGSWLTVV.

The CDR3 nucleotides read TGTGCCAGCAGCCCACGACGTTCCTCTACCTACGAGCAGTACTTC. Translated, it gives CASSPRRSSTYEQYF. This sequence joins TRBV9 and TRBJ2-7; D gene unclear. This CDR3 has 15 residues. Trimming took off 4 bases at V and 2 bases at J, with 16 bases between the two ends. Germline V gene lookup returns CDR1 SGDLS and CDR2 YYNGEE.

The gene calls are TRBV7-9 and TRBJ1-2; 9 bases are shared with TRBD1. CDR3 length: 14 residues. The V gene's germline CDR1 is SEHNR and CDR2 FQNEAQ (reference sequence). V trimming: 5 bases; J trimming: 4 bases; junction bases outside the gene matches: 5. CDR3 nucleotide sequence: TGTGCCAGCAGCCAGGGACAGGGTGGCTATGGCTACACCTTC. As protein: CASSQGQGGYGYTF.

The rearrangement joins TRBV5-4 to TRBJ1-5; the match to TRBD1 covers 8 bases. The length of the CDR3 is 15 residues. The junction had 3 bases not matched to a gene; V was cut back by 0 bases and J by 4 bases. Per the germline V gene, CDR1 is SGHNT and CDR2 is YYREEE (reference sequence). Written as DNA, the CDR3 is TGTGCCAGCAGCTTGGGGACAGGGTTTAATCAGCCCCAGCATTTT. Protein sequence: CASSLGTGFNQPQHF. Full variable domain (outside the CDR3, taken from reference TRBV5-4 and TRBJ1-5): ETGVTQSPTHLIKTRGQQVTLRCSSQSGHNTVSWYQQALGQGPQFIFQYYREEENGRGNFPPRFSGLQFPNYSSELNVNALELDDSALYLCASSLGTGFNQPQHFGDGTRLSIL.

The V gene is TRBV6-4, the J gene TRBJ1-1, with D unresolved. Germline CDR1 is MRHNA and CDR2 is SNTAGT. V gave up 4 bases and J gave up 1 base, with 7 bases separating them. This CDR3 comprises 13 residues. The chain's CDR3 is CASSVTANTEAFF. Here the CDR3 DNA reads TGTGCCAGCAGTGTCACAGCGAACACTGAAGCTTTCTTT.

This chain links TRBV7-9 with TRBJ1-1, with a tentative D call TRBD1 (5 bases). V lost 0 bases and J lost 6, with 14 bases in between. The germline V gene encodes CDR1 SEHNR and CDR2 FQNEAQ (reference sequence). This CDR3 is built from 15 residues. CDR3 region: CASSLAAGGKAEAFF. In nucleotides, the CDR3 is TGTGCCAGCAGCTTAGCGGCGGGGGGGAAGGCTGAAGCTTTCTTT.

This clone was recorded once. The chain couples TRBV14 to TRBJ2-5; D unclear. The germline V and J ends were trimmed by 3 bases and 5 bases, with 7 bases remaining between them. The CDR3 runs to 12 residues. Per germline, CDR1 SGHDN and CDR2 FVKESK. This CDR3 reads CASSHEMETQYF. For the CDR3, the DNA is TGTGCCAGCAGCCATGAGATGGAGACCCAGTACTTC.

The count of this clone is one. This rearrangement joins TRBV6-4 to TRBJ2-1; 9 bases are shared with TRBD2. From germline, CDR1 is MRHNA and CDR2 SNTAGT. The CDR3 extends over 15 amino acids. V was pared by 4 bases and J by 7 bases, with 8 bases of the junction left unmatched. CDR3 nucleotide sequence: TGTGCCAGCAGTGTGGTAGCGGGAGAATCTAATGAGCAGTTCTTC. Its translation: CASSVVAGESNEQFF.

The genes are TRBV7-8 and TRBJ2-7; D unclear. This CDR3 is 15 amino acids long. The V gene lost 2 bases and the J gene lost 2 bases, with 13 bases spanning the gap. Germline loops: CDR1 SGHVS, CDR2 FQNEAQ. The CDR3 spells CASSLSKDPPYEQYF. In DNA form, the CDR3 reads TGTGCCAGCAGCTTAAGTAAGGATCCCCCCTACGAGCAGTACTTC.

J is TRBJ2-3 and V is TRBV11-3, with 9 positions matching TRBD1. CDR3 length: 15 amino acids. Germline V gene lookup returns CDR1 SGHNT and CDR2 YENEEA. V lost 4 bases to trimming and J lost 4 bases; unmatched junction nucleotides: 6. CDR3 protein: CASSYGTGRADTQYF. In nucleotides, the CDR3 is TGTGCCAGCAGCTATGGGACAGGGAGAGCAGATACGCAGTATTTT.

The V call is TRBV7-9, the J call TRBJ2-1, with TRBD2 identical over 11 bases. Germline-derived CDR1 and CDR2 are SEHNR and FQNEAQ (reference sequence). CDR3 length: 16 amino acids. Trimming took 1 base from V and 6 from J; bases not matched to a gene: 5. CDR3 protein: CASSLVALAGGNEQFF. In DNA, the CDR3 is TGTGCCAGCAGCTTAGTAGCTCTAGCGGGGGGCAATGAGCAGTTCTTC.

The count of this clone is one. This sequence joins TRBV27 and TRBJ1-2, with 9 nucleotides matching TRBD1. The J segment lost 7 bases and the V segment lost 5 bases, leaving 5 bases of the junction unmatched. This CDR3 region has 13 residues. Germline V gives CDR1 MNHEY, CDR2 SMNVEV (reference sequence). In nucleotides, the CDR3 is TGTGCCAGCAGTATAAACAGGGGGCGTGGCTACACCTTC. It is translated as CASSINRGRGYTF.

This rearrangement joins TRBV6-5 to TRBJ1-5; 8 nucleotides agree with TRBD1. Germline CDR1 is MNHEY and CDR2 is SVGAGI. With V trimmed by 2 bases and J by 5 bases, 5 bases remained unmatched. There are 15 residues in the CDR3. Written as DNA, the CDR3 is TGTGCCAGCAGTTACGGTCAGACAGGGGATCAGCCCCAGCATTTT. Translation gives CASSYGQTGDQPQHF.